This section outlines one TCR beta chain sequence together with its context. Its antigen is as yet unknown. RNA extraction was followed by reverse transcription into cDNA, which acted as the sequencing template. Method: immunoSEQ multiplex PCR; TCRdb's copy keeps in-frame clones and lacks some. The sample contains 190,000 or so clones, roughly 62% of which appear only once. This specimen belongs to a study of CD8+ T cells in alopecia areata. Study outcomes and limitations: A great number of expanded lesional clones endured in scalp and blood during tofacitinib. Alopecia totalis/universalis scalp especially showed more expanded CD8+ clones than normal scalp.

Regarding treatment: oral pan-JAK inhibitor, 5-10 mg twice daily. Between the trimmed V and J ends, which lost 7 bases and 2 bases, there was a span of 17 bases. Germline loops: CDR1 SQVTM, CDR2 ANQGSEA. This CDR3 region has 14 residues. This chain joins TRBV29-1 and TRBJ2-5, with D tentatively TRBD1 or TRBD2 (5 bases each). This specimen was CD8+ T cells sorted from blood, taken at week 24, from a patient treated with tofacitinib. The sequence derives from a human donor with alopecia areata. CDR3: CSAGGGADQETQYF. For the CDR3, the DNA is TGCAGCGCTGGGGGTGGGGCAGATCAAGAGACCCAGTACTTC.